The 26 T cell receptor beta chains below come from one sample, sequenced in a study of cytomegalovirus exposure and HLA in healthy donors. The PCR employed 60 Vbeta primers together with 13 Jbeta primers. Method: immunoSEQ multiplex PCR; TCRdb's copy keeps in-frame clones and lacks some. The profile covers about 140,000 clones, with around 76% appearing a single time and roughly 2.8% taken by the ten largest. The specimen sequenced was PBMCs. These receptor sequences come from a male donor in good health and CMV-seronegative.

V gene TRBV19 combines with J gene TRBJ2-1; 9 nucleotides agree with TRBD2. The CDR3 is 14 amino acids. The trim removed 11 bases at V and 5 bases at J, leaving 10 bases unmatched. Per the germline V gene, CDR1 is LNHDA and CDR2 is SQIVND (reference sequence). CDR3 sequence (DNA): TGTGCCTGCGCTGTGCGGGAGGGCAACAATGAGCAGTTCTTC. This codes for CACAVREGNNEQFF.

Points on this clone: This same CDR3 is encoded by further DNA sequences in the sample. The chain couples TRBV19 to TRBJ1-1; 9 bases map to TRBD1. CDR1 and CDR2 (germline): LNHDA, SQIVND (reference sequence). This CDR3 has 14 residues. Losses at the gene ends were 3 bases for V and 4 bases for J; bases not matched to a gene: 3. The CDR3 loop is CASSIGTGFTEAFF. The CDR3 nucleotides read TGTGCCAGTAGTATTGGGACAGGGTTCACTGAAGCTTTCTTT.

The chain carries TRBV7-9 and TRBJ2-7, with 7 nucleotides matching TRBD1. Germline CDR1 SEHNR, CDR2 FQNEAQ (reference sequence). CDR3 length: 13 residues. With 6 bases clipped from V and 3 bases from J, the junction kept 5 bases outside the gene matches. CDR3 bases: TGTGCCAGCAGAAGGGGACAGAACTACGAGCAGTACTTC. Encoded protein: CASRRGQNYEQYF.

This clone was observed once. The gene calls are TRBV7-9 and TRBJ1-2, with D possibly matching TRBD1 (5 bases). The germline V gene has CDR1 SEHNR and CDR2 FQNEAQ (reference sequence). V gave up 3 bases and J gave up 8 bases, with 16 bases separating them. The CDR3 is 14 residues long. CDR3 bases: TGTGCCAGCAGCTTTAGGGGCCAGTTTCCCGGCTACACCTTC. It encodes CASSFRGQFPGYTF.

This clone is a singleton in its sample. This chain links TRBV2 with TRBJ2-2, with 7 bases that match TRBD2. Germline V gene data show CDR1 as SNHLY and CDR2 as FYNNEI. This CDR3 is built from 16 residues. V shed 4 bases and J 2 bases; nucleotides not matched to a gene: 7. The chain's CDR3 is CASSVDAGVNTGELFF. CDR3 in DNA: TGTGCCAGCAGTGTAGATGCGGGGGTTAACACCGGGGAGCTGTTTTTT.

This CDR3 reads CASSLVGTGGSPLHF. The CDR3 DNA is TGTGCCAGCAGCTTAGTAGGGACAGGAGGATCACCCCTCCACTTT. The chain has TRBV7-9 and TRBJ1-6; 8 nucleotides line up with TRBD1. The CDR3 runs to 15 residues. V shed 1 base, J shed 10 bases, and the junction held 6 bases outside the gene matches. Germline CDR1 reads SEHNR; CDR2 reads FQNEAQ (reference sequence).

This clone was observed a handful of times. J is TRBJ2-7 and V is TRBV6-5; TRBD1 matches at 9 bases. The J segment lost 3 bases and the V segment lost 8 bases, leaving 8 bases of the junction unmatched. CDR1 and CDR2 from the germline V gene are MNHEY and SVGAGI. The CDR3 contains 14 residues. The CDR3: CASGNTGGGYEQYF. CDR3 DNA: TGTGCCAGCGGAAACACAGGGGGCGGCTACGAGCAGTACTTC.

The chain joins TRBV6-4 to TRBJ2-2; 7 bases fit TRBD2. The CDR3 has 14 residues. CDR1 is MRHNA and CDR2 is SNTAGT in the germline V gene. Trimming removed 6 bases from V and 2 bases from J; junction bases left unmatched: 3. This chain's CDR3 is CASRSGINTGELFF. CDR3 nucleotide sequence: TGTGCCAGCAGAAGCGGGATAAACACCGGGGAGCTGTTTTTT.

This chain connects TRBV18 to TRBJ1-3, with D unclear. Germline CDR1 KGHSH, CDR2 LQKENI. The CDR3 totals 16 residues. V dropped 0 bases and J dropped 3 bases, with 12 bases sitting between them. The CDR3 is CASSPPTHQIGNTIYF. The CDR3 DNA is TGTGCCAGCTCACCACCTACACACCAAATTGGAAACACCATATATTTT.

The sample holds a few counts of this clone. The chain is built from TRBV13 and TRBJ2-7; unclear D gene. The CDR3 contains 12 residues. In germline, CDR1 is PRHDT, CDR2 FYEKMQ (reference sequence). V lost 3 bases, J lost 3 bases, and 6 bases lay in between. In DNA form, the CDR3 reads TGTGCCAGCAGCTTGAGGAGCTACGAGCAGTACTTC. The encoded protein is CASSLRSYEQYF.

DNA for the CDR3: TGTGCCAGCAGTTACCTCACAGGGCTGAACACTGAAGCTTTCTTT. As protein: CASSYLTGLNTEAFF. V is TRBV27 and J is TRBJ1-1, with a weak D call TRBD1 (6 bases). Germline CDR1 is MNHEY and CDR2 is SMNVEV (reference sequence). The CDR3 consists of 15 residues. V was trimmed by 4 bases and J by 0 bases, leaving 12 bases between them.

This clone was detected only a few times. The genes are TRBV5-1 and TRBJ2-1, with 10 bases aligning to TRBD1. Unmatched junction bases numbered 9, after V lost 6 bases and J lost 3 bases. Germline loops: CDR1 SGHRS, CDR2 YFSETQ. The CDR3 consists of 16 residues. In DNA form, the CDR3 reads TGCGCCAGCAACCCGGGCAGGACAGGGGGCTACAATGAGCAGTTCTTC. It yields the protein CASNPGRTGGYNEQFF.

The V gene is TRBV7-9, the J gene TRBJ1-1; 8 bases fit TRBD1. CDR3 size: 14 residues. CDR1 is SEHNR and CDR2 is FQNEAQ in the germline V gene (reference sequence). J gave up 1 base and V 5 bases, and 3 bases lay outside the gene matches. The CDR3 loop reads CASSKGQGNTEAFF. For the CDR3, the DNA is TGTGCCAGCAGCAAAGGACAGGGGAACACTGAAGCTTTCTTT.

The chain combines TRBV6-1 with TRBJ1-2; D is undetermined. CDR1 and CDR2 (germline): MNHNS, SASEGT. This CDR3 has 14 residues. Deletions cut 4 bases from V and 4 bases from J, with 13 bases between. CDR3 residues: CASSVLISLYGYTF. CDR3 bases: TGTGCCAGCAGTGTACTAATAAGCCTCTATGGCTACACCTTC.

This chain connects TRBV10-3 to TRBJ2-5; possible D gene TRBD2, 5 bases. V was trimmed by 4 bases and J by 1 base, leaving 10 bases between them. This CDR3 spans 14 amino acids. Germline V CDR1 and CDR2: ENHRY, SYGVKD. CDR3 in amino acids: CAISGPRAQETQYF. The CDR3 DNA reads TGTGCCATCAGTGGCCCGAGGGCCCAAGAGACCCAGTACTTC.

This clone occurred a few times. At one boundary the junction diverges from the germline segment, which might be a read error. This rearrangement joins TRBV14 to TRBJ2-1; 9 nucleotides align to TRBD2. The CDR3 is 14 residues long. Germline CDR1 is SGHDN and CDR2 is FVKESK. The CDR3 nucleotides are TGTGCCAGCAGCCAAGCTTTTGGGACTAGCTCCATTCTCTTC. Translating it yields CASSQAFGTSSILF.

The chain carries TRBV5-1 and TRBJ1-6, with TRBD1 matching over 9 bases. Germline assignment: CDR1 SGHRS and CDR2 YFSETQ. The V segment lost 0 bases and the J segment 7 bases; nucleotides outside the gene matches: 2. This CDR3 spans 15 amino acids. CDR3 sequence reads: CASSLGQGGNSPLHF. Written as DNA, the CDR3 is TGCGCCAGCAGCTTGGGACAGGGGGGGAATTCACCCCTCCACTTT.

This clone showed up just a few times. J is TRBJ2-3 and V is TRBV5-6; 12 bases agree with TRBD2. Unmatched junction bases numbered 3, after V lost 4 bases and J lost 3 bases. In germline, CDR1 is SGHDT, CDR2 YYEEEE. The CDR3 totals 15 residues. CDR3 in DNA: TGTGCCAGCAGCCTCGGACTAGCGGGGACAGATACGCAGTATTTT. Translation gives CASSLGLAGTDTQYF. Full variable domain (outside the CDR3, taken from reference TRBV5-6 and TRBJ2-3): DAGVTQSPTHLIKTRGQQVTLRCSPKSGHDTVSWYQQALGQGPQFIFQYYEEEERQRGNFPDRFSGHQFPNYSSELNVNALLLGDSALYLCASSLGLAGTDTQYFGPGTRLTVL.

Worth noting for this clone: The sample holds other DNA sequences that translate to the same CDR3. The J gene is TRBJ2-3, the V gene TRBV9, with 9 bases lining up with TRBD2. Germline V gene lookup returns CDR1 SGDLS and CDR2 YYNGEE. CDR3 length equals 16 residues. V trimming: 0 bases; J trimming: 1 base; junction bases outside the gene matches: 3. The CDR3 reads CASSVGASGGTDTQYF. The CDR3, as DNA: TGTGCCAGCAGCGTAGGTGCTAGCGGGGGCACAGATACGCAGTATTTT. Based on the CDR3 plus reference TRBV9 and TRBJ2-3, the full variable domain is DSGVTQTPKHLITATGQRVTLRCSPRSGDLSVYWYQQSLDQGLQFLIQYYNGEERAKGNILERFSAQQFPDLHSELNLSSLELGDSALYFCASSVGASGGTDTQYFGPGTRLTVL.

J is TRBJ1-5 and V is TRBV18; tentatively, D is TRBD1 (6 bases). Looked up from germline, CDR1 is KGHSH and CDR2 is LQKENI. V was trimmed by 3 bases and J by 2 bases, leaving 11 bases between them. This CDR3 is built from 15 residues. CDR3: CASSPQGFGNQPQHF. The CDR3 DNA reads TGTGCCAGCTCACCGCAGGGGTTCGGCAATCAGCCCCAGCATTTT.

The chain carries TRBV4-3 and TRBJ1-4; the D gene is possibly TRBD1 (5 bases). V was clipped by 3 bases and J by 5 bases, with 16 bases between them. The CDR3 runs to 16 residues. Germline loops: CDR1 LGHNA, CDR2 YSLEER. For the CDR3, the DNA is TGCGCCAGCAGCCACTTTACAGGAGCTATGAATGAAAAACTGTTTTTT. This translates into CASSHFTGAMNEKLFF.

This CDR3 reads CASSSTGLSSYNEQFF. CDR3 in DNA: TGTGCCAGCAGCTCGACAGGTTTGAGCTCCTACAATGAGCAGTTCTTC. This rearrangement joins TRBV7-6 to TRBJ2-1, with a tentative D call TRBD1 (6 bases). Trimming cost V 4 bases and J 0 bases, with 13 bases left between them. There are 16 residues in the CDR3. Germline CDR1 and CDR2: SGHVS and FNYEAQ.

The chain is built from TRBV6-5 and TRBJ2-5, with no clear D. From germline, CDR1 is MNHEY and CDR2 SVGAGI. The V and J ends lost 0 bases and 3 bases respectively, with 8 bases between them. This CDR3 has 14 amino acids. CDR3 nucleotides: TGTGCCAGCAGTTACTCGATTGCGGAAGAGACCCAGTACTTC. Encoded protein: CASSYSIAEETQYF.

This clone was observed a handful of times. This rearrangement joins TRBV12-5 to TRBJ1-4; D remains unclear. The CDR3 runs to 11 residues. Trimming took off 3 bases at V and 8 bases at J, with 4 bases between the two ends. Looked up from germline, CDR1 is LGHNT and CDR2 is FRNRAP. The CDR3 DNA sequence: TGTGCTAGTGGTTTTCGGGAAAAACTGTTTTTT. Its translation is CASGFREKLFF. The full variable domain, its missing parts supplied by reference TRBV12-5 and TRBJ1-4, is DARVTQTPRHKVTEMGQEVTMRCQPILGHNTVFWYRQTMMQGLELLAYFRNRAPLDDSGMPKDRFSAEMPDATLATLKIQPSEPRDSAVYFCASGFREKLFFGSGTQLSVL.

For the CDR3, the DNA is TGTGCCAGCAGCTTAGTACTAGCGGGAGGTATCTACGAGCAGTACTTC. Residues: CASSLVLAGGIYEQYF. The chain employs TRBV7-9 and TRBJ2-7; 12 bases agree with TRBD2. After removal of 1 base from V and 3 bases from J, the junction contained 4 bases not matched to a gene. Germline V CDR1 and CDR2: SEHNR, FQNEAQ (reference sequence). The CDR3 spans 16 residues.

The chain couples TRBV9 to TRBJ2-1; 7 positions match TRBD2. The CDR3 runs 15 residues. CDR1 SGDLS and CDR2 YYNGEE come from the germline V gene. V lost 4 bases and J lost 3; bases outside the gene matches: 7. CDR3 sequence (DNA): TGTGCCAGCAGCCTCCGGGGAGGGTTCTACAATGAGCAGTTCTTC. Amino acids: CASSLRGGFYNEQFF. The complete variable domain, with remaining parts taken from reference TRBV9 and TRBJ2-1, reads DSGVTQTPKHLITATGQRVTLRCSPRSGDLSVYWYQQSLDQGLQFLIQYYNGEERAKGNILERFSAQQFPDLHSELNLSSLELGDSALYFCASSLRGGFYNEQFFGPGTRLTVL.